The 19 T cell receptor beta chains given below trace back to one sample, sequenced in a study of regulatory T cells in long-lasting Graves disease. Time point noted: persistent/refractory GD, antithyroid drugs over 5 years with positive TRAb. Generation of the TCR library employed RNA extracted from PBMCs. Researchers made TCR beta libraries by using iRepertoire HTBI primers and running Arm-PCR on CDR3 regions. One entry per CDR3 protein results from TCRdb running MiXCR on the multiplex PCR reads. This table has more than 650,000 distinct CDR3 sequences, roughly 30% appearing once. The sequencing used peripheral blood mononuclear cells (PBMCs), collected when the disease was refractory, from a patient treated with antithyroid drugs. The source of these receptors is a female donor with Graves disease.

This chain links TRBV10-2 with TRBJ2-7; 9 bases are shared with TRBD2. This CDR3 contains 13 residues. Germline CDR1 and CDR2: WSHSY and SAAADI. V lost 4 bases and J lost 2; bases outside the gene matches: 0. Here the CDR3 reads CASSGTSAYEQYF. The CDR3 DNA sequence: TGCGCCAGCAGTGGGACTAGCGCCTACGAGCAGTACTTC.

This clonotype was detected ten times or more. The chain is built from TRBV2 and TRBJ1-5; D is unresolved. Germline V gene data show CDR1 as SNHLY and CDR2 as FYNNEI. Deletions cut 3 bases from V and 5 bases from J, with 11 bases between. The CDR3 has 14 amino acids. The CDR3 nucleotides are TGTGCCAGCAGTGATTTGGGAAGCGATCAGCCCCAGCATTTT. Protein sequence: CASSDLGSDQPQHF.

V is TRBV12-3 or TRBV12-4 and J is TRBJ2-3; no clear D gene. V was pared by 8 bases and J by 0 bases, with 9 bases between. The length of the CDR3 is 13 residues. The CDR3 reads CASRLLSTDTQYF. CDR3 coding DNA: TGTGCCAGCCGCCTTCTCAGCACAGATACGCAGTATTTT.

This clonotype was counted only a few times. The chain links TRBV3-1 to TRBJ1-3; 8 nucleotides align to TRBD1. This CDR3 has 16 amino acids. The V segment lost 4 bases and the J segment 0 bases; nucleotides outside the gene matches: 5. The germline V gene has CDR1 LGHDT and CDR2 YNNKEL (reference sequence). CDR3 amino acids: CASSRNRGGSGNTIYF. The CDR3 bases are TGTGCCAGCAGCCGAAACAGGGGGGGCTCTGGAAACACCATATATTTT.

This clonotype came up many times. The V and J genes are TRBV12-3 or TRBV12-4 and TRBJ2-5; D remains unclear. This CDR3 has 14 residues. V lost 5 bases to trimming and J lost 4 bases, with 14 bases between them. The CDR3: CASSTHSPGETQYF. In nucleotides, the CDR3 is TGTGCCAGCAGTACTCACAGCCCCGGAGAGACCCAGTACTTC.

V gene TRBV5-1 combines with J gene TRBJ2-6, with a tentative D call TRBD1 (6 bases). The CDR3 runs 17 residues. The ends were cut back, 0 bases at V and 4 bases at J, with 14 bases in the middle. Germline CDR1 SGHRS, CDR2 YFSETQ. CDR3 residues: CASSLVQQGQGANVLTF. The CDR3 region has the DNA TGCGCCAGCAGCTTGGTTCAACAGGGTCAAGGGGCCAACGTCCTGACTTTC.

The chain employs TRBV30 and TRBJ2-5; 8 bases line up with TRBD1. The CDR3 spans 15 residues. The germline gives CDR1 GTSNPN, CDR2 SVGIG (reference sequence). Unmatched junction bases numbered 9, after V lost 5 bases and J lost 1 base. The CDR3 DNA is TGTGCCTGGGTCCCGGGACAGGTACGCCAAGAGACCCAGTACTTC. Amino acids: CAWVPGQVRQETQYF. Full variable domain (rest looked up from reference TRBV30 and TRBJ2-5): SQTIHQWPATLVQPVGSPLSLECTVEGTSNPNLYWYRQAAGRGLQLLFYSVGIGQISSEVPQNLSASRPQDRQFILSSKKLLLSDSGFYLCAWVPGQVRQETQYFGPGTRLLVL.

This clonotype was detected many times. The gene calls are TRBV24-1 and TRBJ1-1; D gene ambiguous. The CDR3 covers 13 residues. The V end was cut by 7 bases, the J end by 0 bases, with 8 bases between. Germline V gene lookup returns CDR1 KGHDR and CDR2 SFDVKD. The CDR3: CATRDGLNTEAFF. DNA for the CDR3: TGTGCCACCAGAGACGGACTGAACACTGAAGCTTTCTTT.

This clonotype was found many times. The chain has TRBV11-2 and TRBJ1-1, with D perhaps TRBD1 (6 bases). With 6 bases removed from V and 3 bases from J, the gap between germline ends came to 17 bases. This CDR3 region has 15 residues. The germline V gene encodes CDR1 SGHAT and CDR2 FQNNGV. CDR3 DNA sequence: TGTGCCAGCAGTCCAAGGGGGGCGTCGGACACTGAAGCTTTCTTT. This sequence encodes CASSPRGASDTEAFF.

This clonotype showed up just once. This may stem from a read error, because a much larger clone lies one nucleotide away. This chain connects TRBV28 to TRBJ1-1; D unresolved. From germline, CDR1 is MDHEN and CDR2 SYDVKM. This CDR3 is built from 14 residues. The CDR3 protein is CAGRPGEWNTEAFF. The DNA of the CDR3 is TGTGCCGGCAGACCGGGCGAGTGGAACACTGAAGCTTTCTTT. Drawing the rest from reference TRBV28 and TRBJ1-1, the complete variable domain is DVKVTQSSRYLVKRTGEKVFLECVQDMDHENMFWYRQDPGLGLRLIYFSYDVKMKEKGDIPEGYSVSREKKERFSLILESASTNQTSMYLCAGRPGEWNTEAFFGQGTRLTVV.

This chain joins TRBV20-1 and TRBJ2-7; 11 bases align to TRBD1. Germline V gene sequence: CDR1 DFQATT, CDR2 SNEGSKA (reference sequence). This CDR3 has 13 residues. The V and J ends lost 6 bases and 2 bases, in that order; junction bases with no gene match: 3. The CDR3 reads CSALGQGAYEQYF. As DNA, the CDR3 is TGCAGTGCCTTGGGACAGGGGGCCTACGAGCAGTACTTC.

For this clonotype: This may be a read error, as it is one base from a much larger clone. V gene TRBV12-3 or TRBV12-4 combines with J gene TRBJ1-2; tentative D call: TRBD1 (6 bases). V shed 6 bases and J shed 8 bases, with 19 bases lying between them. The CDR3 spans 14 residues. CDR3: CASRPSTGARGYTF. Written as DNA, the CDR3 is TGTGCCAGCAGACCATCGACAGGCGCGCGGGGCTACACCTTC.

This chain links TRBV7-9 with TRBJ1-1; 7 positions match TRBD1. The germline CDR1 and CDR2 sequences are SEHNR and FQNEAQ (reference sequence). The trim removed 10 bases at V and 4 bases at J, leaving 18 bases unmatched. The CDR3 spans 16 residues. CDR3 region: CATAKARSTGSTEAFF. The CDR3 bases are TGTGCCACCGCCAAAGCCAGGTCGACAGGGAGCACTGAAGCTTTCTTT.

The V call is TRBV6-5, the J call TRBJ2-7, with 11 bases that match TRBD2. The CDR3 loop spans 16 amino acids. From germline, CDR1 is MNHEY and CDR2 SVGAGI. Trimming took 4 bases from V and 3 from J; bases not matched to a gene: 8. CDR3 nucleotide sequence: TGTGCCAGCAGTTCGCTGACTAGCGGGATTATCTACGAGCAGTACTTC. Residues: CASSSLTSGIIYEQYF.

Many counts were recorded for this clonotype. The chain uses TRBV2 and TRBJ1-5; weak D call: TRBD1 (6 bases). This CDR3 has 15 amino acids. Germline assignment: CDR1 SNHLY and CDR2 FYNNEI. V was pared by 2 bases and J by 2 bases, with 10 bases between. CDR3 sequence reads: CASSETRGGNQPQHF. In nucleotides, the CDR3 is TGTGCCAGCAGTGAAACCAGGGGTGGCAATCAGCCCCAGCATTTT.

There are a few counts of this clonotype. The V call is TRBV5-1, the J call TRBJ2-5, with 9 bases fitting TRBD2. Germline assignment: CDR1 SGHRS and CDR2 YFSETQ. With V trimmed by 6 bases and J by 4 bases, 4 bases remained unmatched. The CDR3 is 13 amino acids. CDR3 DNA sequence: TGCGCCAGCAACCCAGCGGGAGGAGAGACCCAGTACTTC. Translated, it gives CASNPAGGETQYF.

This chain joins TRBV15 and TRBJ1-5, with D unclear. Between the trimmed V and J ends, which lost 4 bases and 2 bases, there was a span of 12 bases. Germline loops: CDR1 LNHNV, CDR2 YYDKDF (reference sequence). The CDR3 spans 15 residues. The CDR3: CATSIFDKGNQPQHF. The DNA for the CDR3 is TGTGCCACCAGCATATTCGACAAGGGCAATCAGCCCCAGCATTTT.

This clonotype was found a few times. The rearrangement joins TRBV29-1 to TRBJ2-3; no clear D. V was trimmed by 4 bases and J by 0 bases, leaving 5 bases between them. CDR1 is SQVTM, CDR2 ANQGSEA, per germline. The CDR3 runs to 12 residues. The CDR3 DNA follows: TGCAGCGTTGTTGGAAGCACAGATACGCAGTATTTT. It specifies CSVVGSTDTQYF.

As for this clonotype: A much larger clone lies one base from this, so it may be a read error. Because it lacks the conserved phenylalanine or tryptophan at the end, this CDR3 is likely a read error. The J gene is TRBJ2-5, the V gene TRBV3-1; D is possibly TRBD2 (5 bases). The germline V and J ends were trimmed by 0 bases and 2 bases, with 19 bases remaining between them. There are 18 residues in the CDR3. Per the germline V gene, CDR1 is LGHDT and CDR2 is YNNKEL (reference sequence). The DNA of the CDR3 is TGTGCCAGCAGCCAAGATCTGGTCGGACTGACGACACAAGAGACCCAGTACCTC. It is translated as CASSQDLVGLTTQETQYL.